The 27 T cell receptor beta chains reported below all come from one sample, sequenced in a study of control samples from healthy donors and cancer patients. TCRdb's table, derived via immunoSEQ multiplex PCR, lists solely in-frame clones and lacks some. The data contain approximately 140,000 clones, 70% to 90% of them seen just once; the ten biggest clones take up roughly 8.7%. Specimen: blood. The receptors were sampled from a woman aged 30 to 39 in good health.

In its sample, this clone was seen once. The rearrangement uses TRBV7-9 and TRBJ2-7, with 12 bases that match TRBD2. Germline V gene lookup returns CDR1 SEHNR and CDR2 FQNEAQ (reference sequence). CDR3 length: 15 amino acids. The ends lost 6 bases at V and 1 base at J; junction bases unmatched: 4. CDR3 region: CASRLLAGGSYEQYF. The CDR3 DNA reads TGTGCCAGCAGACTACTAGCGGGAGGTTCCTACGAGCAGTACTTC.

The chain recombines TRBV2 with TRBJ2-1; 7 bases line up with TRBD1. CDR1 SNHLY and CDR2 FYNNEI come from the germline V gene. CDR3 size: 14 residues. Trimming cost V 0 bases and J 8 bases; bases outside gene matches: 4. The CDR3 DNA is TGTGCCAGCAGTGAAGCGACAGGGTCAGATGAGCAGTTCTTC. Translating gives CASSEATGSDEQFF.

This chain uses TRBV6-5 with TRBJ2-1; D may be TRBD1 (6 bases). The V gene's germline CDR1 is MNHEY and CDR2 SVGAGI. V gave up 1 base and J gave up 5 bases, with 9 bases separating them. The CDR3 is made up of 14 amino acids. In DNA, the CDR3 is TGTGCCAGCAGTTACTTCGCAGGGGACAATGAGCAGTTCTTC. This encodes CASSYFAGDNEQFF.

The rearrangement links TRBV6-2 or TRBV6-3 to TRBJ2-1, with TRBD2 matching over 9 bases. The CDR3 totals 17 residues. V was clipped by 6 bases and J by 2 bases; unmatched bases: 11. Germline V lookup: CDR1 MNHEY, CDR2 SVGEGT. The CDR3 protein is CASSPGVSGRPYNEQFF. CDR3 coding DNA: TGTGCCAGCAGCCCGGGGGTTAGCGGGAGACCCTACAATGAGCAGTTCTTC.

V and J are TRBV5-4 and TRBJ2-4; TRBD1 might be the D (6 bases). V was shortened by 0 bases and J by 4 bases, with 11 bases between the two germline ends. The V gene's germline CDR1 is SGHNT and CDR2 YYREEE (reference sequence). The CDR3 loop spans 15 amino acids. The CDR3 spells CASSLAGTTKNIQYF. The CDR3 region has the DNA TGTGCCAGCAGCTTGGCAGGGACAACAAAAAACATTCAGTACTTC.

This chain uses TRBV25-1 with TRBJ2-3; maybe TRBD1 (6 bases). The ends were cut back, 6 bases at V and 8 bases at J, with 15 bases in the middle. The germline CDR1 and CDR2 sequences are MGHDK and SYGVNS. CDR3 length: 13 amino acids. CDR3 protein: CASSPQGRGTQYF. CDR3 DNA: TGTGCCAGCAGCCCCCAGGGGCGAGGTACGCAGTATTTT.

The table lists this clone with a count of one. V is TRBV30 and J is TRBJ2-5; D may be TRBD1 (5 bases). Trimming pared 0 bases from V and 2 bases from J, leaving 10 bases between. Germline V CDR1 and CDR2: GTSNPN, SVGIG (reference sequence). The CDR3 is 14 residues long. As DNA, the CDR3 is TGTGCCTGGAGTGTAGCAGGGCCGCAAGAGACCCAGTACTTC. This encodes CAWSVAGPQETQYF.

The rearrangement links TRBV4-1 to TRBJ2-5, with TRBD2 identical over 7 bases. V lost 4 bases and J lost 5; bases outside the gene matches: 16. Germline CDR1 MGHRA, CDR2 YSYEKL. There are 17 residues in the CDR3. The CDR3 DNA reads TGCGCCAGCAGCCCAACGCCAGCGGGACCGGGTGAGGAGACCCAGTACTTC. The encoded protein is CASSPTPAGPGEETQYF.

The chain combines TRBV28 with TRBJ1-2; weak D call: TRBD1 (5 bases). V dropped 4 bases and J dropped 5 bases, with 8 bases sitting between them. CDR1 MDHEN and CDR2 SYDVKM come from the germline V gene. The CDR3 is 12 residues long. The CDR3 loop reads CASSSGKYGYTF. CDR3 coding DNA: TGTGCCAGCAGTTCAGGGAAATATGGCTACACCTTC.

V and J are TRBV29-1 and TRBJ2-7; tentatively, D is TRBD1 or TRBD2 (5 bases each). The V end was cut by 7 bases, the J end by 1 base, with 14 bases between. The CDR3 contains 13 residues. Germline values: CDR1 SQVTM, CDR2 ANQGSEA. CDR3 nucleotides: TGCAGCGGGTCAGACAGACTATCCTACGAGCAGTACTTC. Translation: CSGSDRLSYEQYF.

In this sample, this clone turned up a few times. V is TRBV19 and J is TRBJ2-3; 7 nucleotides agree with TRBD1. The germline V gene has CDR1 LNHDA and CDR2 SQIVND (reference sequence). The CDR3 has 14 amino acids. V was pared by 8 bases and J by 4 bases, with 9 bases of the junction left unmatched. The CDR3 here is CASEQGVMADTQYF. The CDR3 coding sequence is TGTGCCAGTGAGCAGGGGGTGATGGCAGATACGCAGTATTTT.

This chain joins TRBV3-1 (or the pseudogene TRBV3-2) and TRBJ1-1, with a possible D match to TRBD1 (5 bases). Trimming pared 2 bases from V and 4 bases from J, leaving 14 bases between. Germline lookup yields CDR1 LGHDT and CDR2 YNNKEL (reference sequence). The CDR3 runs 15 residues. The CDR3 reads CASSQPREGPTEAFF. DNA for the CDR3: TGTGCCAGCAGCCAACCGAGGGAGGGACCCACTGAAGCTTTCTTT.

The gene calls are TRBV14 and TRBJ2-1, with 10 bases identical to TRBD2. The CDR3 has 18 amino acids. Trimming cost V 1 base and J 3 bases; bases outside gene matches: 9. Germline CDR1 and CDR2: SGHDN and FVKESK. In nucleotides, the CDR3 is TGTGCCAGCAGCCAAGTCCTAGCGGGGGAACCCTTCTACAATGAGCAGTTCTTC. It encodes CASSQVLAGEPFYNEQFF.

The chain is built from TRBV5-1 and TRBJ2-5; TRBD2 agrees at 15 bases. From germline, CDR1 is SGHRS and CDR2 YFSETQ. After removal of 4 bases from V and 4 bases from J, the junction contained 5 bases not matched to a gene. The length of the CDR3 is 16 residues. CDR3 loop: CASSPGLAGGSETQYF. CDR3 bases: TGCGCCAGCAGCCCCGGACTAGCGGGAGGGTCAGAGACCCAGTACTTC. Supplemented by reference TRBV5-1 and TRBJ2-5, the full variable domain reads KAGVTQTPRYLIKTRGQQVTLSCSPISGHRSVSWYQQTPGQGLQFLFEYFSETQRNKGNFPGRFSGRQFSNSRSEMNVSTLELGDSALYLCASSPGLAGGSETQYFGPGTRLLVL.

This sequence joins TRBV19 and TRBJ2-1; maybe TRBD2 (5 bases). The CDR3 spans 14 residues. Looked up from germline, CDR1 is LNHDA and CDR2 is SQIVND (reference sequence). With 4 bases removed from V and 6 bases from J, the gap between germline ends came to 13 bases. Written as DNA, the CDR3 is TGTGCCAGTAGTAGCCCGGAGCGGCCCAATGAGCAGTTCTTC. Translating it yields CASSSPERPNEQFF.

This clone was counted only a few times. DNA of the CDR3: TGTGCCAGCAGCTTGGTGCGGACACCTAACACTGAAGCTTTCTTT. Its translation is CASSLVRTPNTEAFF. The chain recombines TRBV5-5 with TRBJ1-1; the D gene is possibly TRBD1 (5 bases). The CDR3 totals 15 residues. Germline assignment: CDR1 SGHKS and CDR2 YYEKEE (reference sequence). V shed 0 bases and J shed 2 bases, with 11 bases lying between them.

The J gene is TRBJ1-6, the V gene TRBV10-2; D perhaps matches TRBD1 (5 bases). Germline CDR1 WSHSY, CDR2 SAAADI. This CDR3 spans 14 amino acids. Between the trimmed V and J ends, which lost 5 bases and 8 bases, there was a span of 13 bases. The CDR3 nucleotides are TGCGCCAGCAGTCCCGACAGTGATGATTCACCCCTCCACTTT. Residues: CASSPDSDDSPLHF.

The chain couples TRBV5-1 to TRBJ1-1, with D possibly matching TRBD1 (6 bases). V lost 3 bases to trimming and J lost 0 bases, with 21 bases between them. In germline, CDR1 is SGHRS, CDR2 YFSETQ. The CDR3 sequence is 18 residues long. The CDR3 DNA reads as TGCGCCAGCAGCTCCAATTGGGGGGGGGCCCTAATGAACACTGAAGCTTTCTTT. Its protein is CASSSNWGGALMNTEAFF.

This clone was counted once. The chain uses TRBV24-1 and TRBJ2-1; D gene uncertain. Between the trimmed V and J ends, which lost 1 base and 9 bases, there was a span of 9 bases. The CDR3 covers 13 residues. Germline-derived CDR1 and CDR2 are KGHDR and SFDVKD. The CDR3 DNA follows: TGTGCCACCAGTGATTTAGAACTACCTGAGCAGTTCTTC. This translates into CATSDLELPEQFF.

The chain employs TRBV28 and TRBJ1-2; D is possibly TRBD1 (5 bases). CDR1 is MDHEN and CDR2 is SYDVKM in the germline V gene. CDR3 length equals 15 residues. The V and J ends lost 8 bases and 0 bases respectively, with 16 bases between them. CDR3 sequence: CASLYSSGANYGYTF. In nucleotides, the CDR3 is TGTGCCAGCTTATACTCTTCGGGGGCTAACTATGGCTACACCTTC.

The J gene is TRBJ2-1, the V gene TRBV9; a possible D gene is TRBD1 (5 bases). CDR3 size: 12 residues. V was clipped by 3 bases and J by 11 bases, with 12 bases between them. The germline V gene has CDR1 SGDLS and CDR2 YYNGEE. In DNA, the CDR3 is TGTGCCAGCAGCGAGGGGATACGGCAGCAGTTCTTC. Translated: CASSEGIRQQFF.

The rearrangement joins TRBV30 to TRBJ1-4, with 9 bases identical to TRBD1. The J segment lost 6 bases and the V segment lost 2 bases, leaving 4 bases of the junction unmatched. The CDR3 runs to 14 residues. Germline V CDR1 and CDR2: GTSNPN, SVGIG (reference sequence). The CDR3 coding sequence is TGTGCCTGGAGTAAAGGGACAGGGTATGAAAAACTGTTTTTT. This encodes CAWSKGTGYEKLFF. Complete variable domain (other parts from reference TRBV30 and TRBJ1-4): SQTIHQWPATLVQPVGSPLSLECTVEGTSNPNLYWYRQAAGRGLQLLFYSVGIGQISSEVPQNLSASRPQDRQFILSSKKLLLSDSGFYLCAWSKGTGYEKLFFGSGTQLSVL.

This chain's CDR3 is CASSLTSGIGEYNEQFF. In DNA form, the CDR3 reads TGTGCCAGCAGCTTAACTAGCGGGATTGGGGAATACAATGAGCAGTTCTTC. This chain links TRBV12-1 with TRBJ2-1; the D call of TRBD2 is as the table states it, not checked on the DNA. TRBV12-1 is a pseudogene segment. The CDR3 runs to 17 residues.

This rearrangement joins TRBV7-9 to TRBJ2-2; D gene ambiguous. The CDR3 extends over 15 amino acids. CDR1 is SEHNR, CDR2 FQNEAQ, per germline (reference sequence). V lost 5 bases and J 0 bases, leaving 10 bases between the germline ends. The CDR3 protein is CASSTGQSNTGELFF. CDR3 in DNA: TGTGCCAGCAGCACCGGGCAATCGAACACCGGGGAGCTGTTTTTT.

This chain connects TRBV28 to TRBJ1-1, with D perhaps matching TRBD1 (5 bases). V lost 3 bases, J lost 5 bases, and 16 bases lay in between. CDR3 length: 15 residues. The germline CDR1 and CDR2 sequences are MDHEN and SYDVKM. CDR3 sequence (DNA): TGTGCCAGCAGTTTGGGGCATCGGGGAGGAACTGAAGCTTTCTTT. This gives the protein CASSLGHRGGTEAFF.

The chain combines TRBV7-3 with TRBJ2-1; 10 nucleotides match TRBD2. With 8 bases clipped from V and 5 bases from J, the junction kept 3 bases outside the gene matches. The CDR3 totals 13 residues. The germline V gene encodes CDR1 SGHTA and CDR2 FQGTGA. CDR3 nucleotides: TGTGCCAGCGGACTAGCGGCAAACAATGAGCAGTTCTTC. Amino acid sequence: CASGLAANNEQFF.

The gene calls are TRBV15 and TRBJ1-4; no definite D call. The V end lost 4 bases, the J end lost 5 bases, and 17 bases lay between the germline ends. CDR1 LNHNV and CDR2 YYDKDF come from the germline V gene (reference sequence). This CDR3 contains 16 residues. The CDR3 sequence is CATSNLLAGSNEKLFF. The CDR3 bases are TGTGCCACCAGCAATCTATTGGCAGGTTCCAATGAAAAACTGTTTTTT.